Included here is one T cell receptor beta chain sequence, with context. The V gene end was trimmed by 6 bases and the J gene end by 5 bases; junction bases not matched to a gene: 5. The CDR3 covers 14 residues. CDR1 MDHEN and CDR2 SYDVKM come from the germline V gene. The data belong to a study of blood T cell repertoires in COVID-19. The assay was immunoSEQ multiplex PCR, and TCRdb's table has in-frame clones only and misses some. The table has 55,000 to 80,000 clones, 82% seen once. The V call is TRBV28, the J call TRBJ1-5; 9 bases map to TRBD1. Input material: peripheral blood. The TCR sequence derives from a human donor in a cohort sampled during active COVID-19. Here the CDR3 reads CASSRTGDDQPQHF. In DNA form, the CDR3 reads TGTGCCAGCAGCCGGACAGGGGATGATCAGCCCCAGCATTTT.